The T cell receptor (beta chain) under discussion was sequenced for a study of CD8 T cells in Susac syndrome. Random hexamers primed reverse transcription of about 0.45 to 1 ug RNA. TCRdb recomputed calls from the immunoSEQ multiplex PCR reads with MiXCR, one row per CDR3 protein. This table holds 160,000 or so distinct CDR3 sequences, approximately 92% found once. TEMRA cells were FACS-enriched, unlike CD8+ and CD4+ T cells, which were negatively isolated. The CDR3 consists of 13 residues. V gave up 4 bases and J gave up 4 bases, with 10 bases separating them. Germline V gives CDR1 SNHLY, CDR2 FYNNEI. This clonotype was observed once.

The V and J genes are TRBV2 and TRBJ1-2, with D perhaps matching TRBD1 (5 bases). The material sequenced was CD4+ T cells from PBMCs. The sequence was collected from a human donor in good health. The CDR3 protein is CASSVQGRYGYTF. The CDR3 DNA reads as TGTGCCAGCAGTGTCCAGGGTCGCTATGGCTACACCTTC.